A single TCR beta chain is shown here with its context. Source study methods: Amplifying reference gene primers gave estimates of nucleated cell counts. Method: immunoSEQ multiplex PCR; TCRdb's copy keeps in-frame clones and lacks some. That table furnishes V, J and clone size, whereas the DNA furnished D and trimming. The data show under 200,000 clones, approximately 87% seen once. Germline V gives CDR1 SGHAT, CDR2 FQNNGV. V shed 1 base, J shed 14 bases, and the junction held 11 bases outside the gene matches. The CDR3 length is 14 residues. The data were obtained in a study of blood T cell repertoires in COVID-19. Turning to the study itself: The cDNA or gDNA used as material had been derived from T cells, B-cell-depleted T cells, or PBMCs.

Patients at the Seattle site were enrolled during active infection and followed longitudinally. The source material was peripheral blood. The source of this sequence is a woman between 65 and 79 years old with COVID-19, enrolled during active disease. The chain carries TRBV11-2 and TRBJ2-1; TRBD2 aligns across 7 bases. As DNA, the CDR3 is TGTGCCAGCAGCTTAGCGTGGGGGGGGGACGAAGAGTTCTTC. This gives the protein CASSLAWGGDEEFF.